These 11 T cell receptor beta chains share one sample of origin, sequenced in a study of T cell responses to AZD1222 COVID-19 vaccine. Clones were read by immunoSEQ multiplex PCR, and TCRdb kept only the in-frame ones, dropping some. Of around 150,000 clones listed, roughly 90% are singletons. The material was peripheral blood, obtained on day 0 of AZD1222 vaccination. These receptors all stem from an adult in good health.

This chain joins TRBV9 and TRBJ1-2; D is ambiguous. The CDR3 sequence is 12 residues long. From germline, CDR1 is SGDLS and CDR2 YYNGEE. Trimming cost V 0 bases and J 4 bases, with 4 bases left between them. The CDR3 DNA sequence: TGTGCCAGCAGCGTAGGCAGCTATGGCTACACCTTC. Encoded protein: CASSVGSYGYTF.

The V and J genes are TRBV18 and TRBJ1-2; no clear D gene. The V and J ends lost 0 bases and 4 bases respectively, with 12 bases between them. This CDR3 region has 15 residues. Germline V gene data show CDR1 as KGHSH and CDR2 as LQKENI. CDR3 in DNA: TGTGCCAGCTCACCACCTCCCACTAAAACCTATGGCTACACCTTC. It translates to CASSPPPTKTYGYTF.

There are a few counts of this clone. The chain couples TRBV24-1 to TRBJ1-1; 7 bases are a match to TRBD1. The germline V gene has CDR1 KGHDR and CDR2 SFDVKD. The CDR3 loop spans 13 amino acids. The ends lost 3 bases at V and 11 bases at J; junction bases unmatched: 8. In DNA form, the CDR3 reads TGTGCCACCAGTGATAATCGACAGGGAGGGGCTTTCTTT. This gives the protein CATSDNRQGGAFF.

The chain joins TRBV21-1 to TRBJ1-6. TRBV21-1 constitutes a pseudogene. CDR3 length equals 18 residues. DNA for the CDR3: TGTGCCAGCAGCAAAGGTCCAGGGAGAAGCTCCTATAATTCACCCCTCCACTTT. Residues: CASSKGPGRSSYNSPLHF.

The chain recombines TRBV5-4 with TRBJ2-1, with a possible D match to TRBD2 (6 bases). Trimming left V 4 bases short and J 2 bases short, with 13 bases between. Looked up from germline, CDR1 is SGHNT and CDR2 is YYREEE (reference sequence). This CDR3 contains 15 residues. The CDR3 coding sequence is TGTGCCAGCAGCGCGGAGGGTGGCACCTACAATGAGCAGTTCTTC. This translates into CASSAEGGTYNEQFF.

The gene calls are TRBV30 and TRBJ1-2; unclear D gene. CDR1 and CDR2 from the germline V gene are GTSNPN and SVGIG (reference sequence). The V and J ends lost 4 bases and 1 base respectively, with 7 bases between them. The CDR3 loop spans 12 amino acids. The CDR3 DNA reads as TGTGCCTGGATAGAAGTTAACTATGGCTACACCTTC. Amino acid sequence: CAWIEVNYGYTF.

This clone is labeled medium-sized. V usage is TRBV10-2 and J usage is TRBJ1-3; D remains unclear. V lost 3 bases and J 4 bases, leaving 13 bases between the germline ends. Germline-derived CDR1 and CDR2 are WSHSY and SAAADI. The length of the CDR3 is 15 residues. The CDR3 spells CASSDGVGVGNTIYF. Here the CDR3 DNA reads TGCGCCAGCAGTGATGGAGTGGGAGTGGGAAACACCATATATTTT.

The gene calls are TRBV7-2 and TRBJ1-1; 7 nucleotides match TRBD1. The CDR3 sequence is 14 residues long. Germline trimming cut 4 bases from V and 8 bases from J; bases unmatched to any gene: 10. Germline V gene data show CDR1 as SGHTA and CDR2 as FQGNSA. CDR3 amino acids: CASSSVWRDREAFF. CDR3 in DNA: TGTGCCAGCAGCTCCGTTTGGAGGGACAGAGAAGCTTTCTTT.

This clone was seen a single time. J is TRBJ1-6 and V is TRBV2; a weak D match, TRBD1 (5 bases). The germline CDR1 and CDR2 sequences are SNHLY and FYNNEI. V lost 3 bases and J lost 8, with 11 bases in between. This CDR3 is 14 amino acids long. CDR3 protein: CASSEAGIDSPLHF. The CDR3 coding sequence is TGTGCCAGCAGTGAGGCAGGGATTGATTCACCCCTCCACTTT.

The V gene is TRBV2, the J gene TRBJ2-7; no definite D call. Germline assignment: CDR1 SNHLY and CDR2 FYNNEI. The CDR3 contains 13 residues. The ends were cut back, 5 bases at V and 5 bases at J, with 13 bases in the middle. The CDR3 sequence is CASSNRVRHEQYF. CDR3 DNA: TGTGCCAGCAGTAATAGGGTCCGCCACGAGCAGTACTTC.

The chain links TRBV5-1 to TRBJ1-2, with 9 bases matching TRBD1. The CDR3 has 14 amino acids. In germline, CDR1 is SGHRS, CDR2 YFSETQ. J lost 7 bases, V lost 5 bases, and 9 bases had no gene match. The CDR3 DNA follows: TGCGCCAGCAGTGATCCGGGACAGGGTGGTGGCTACACCTTC. This sequence encodes CASSDPGQGGGYTF. Full variable domain (missing parts from reference TRBV5-1 and TRBJ1-2): KAGVTQTPRYLIKTRGQQVTLSCSPISGHRSVSWYQQTPGQGLQFLFEYFSETQRNKGNFPGRFSGRQFSNSRSEMNVSTLELGDSALYLCASSDPGQGGGYTFGSGTRLTVV.